These T cell receptor beta chains were read from a single sample in a study of blood T cell repertoires in COVID-19. TCRdb's table, derived via immunoSEQ multiplex PCR, lists solely in-frame clones and lacks some. The sample shows 130,000 or so clones, roughly 80% of them seen only once. Sequences were obtained from PBMCs or T cells enriched from blood (not recorded which). The source is a man younger than 40 who had recovered from COVID-19. Each CDR3 is given with its conserved first and last residue. The D gene is left open where the match is weak.

d_gene	v_gene	j_gene	CDR3aa	CDR3nt
NA	TRBV27	TRBJ1-2	CASSTAGRGGYTF	TGTGCCAGCAGTACCGCAGGGCGCGGTGGCTACACCTTC
NA	TRBV28	TRBJ1-1	CASRGQGNTEAFF	TGTGCCAGCAGAGGGCAGGGGAACACTGAAGCTTTCTTT
NA	TRBV6-1	TRBJ1-6	CASSEAPLRPPLHF	TGTGCCAGCAGTGAAGCTCCACTACGTCCACCCCTCCACTTT
NA	TRBV19	TRBJ1-1	CASSIIAVNTEAFF	TGTGCCAGTAGTATAATTGCAGTGAACACTGAAGCTTTCTTT
NA	TRBV5-1	TRBJ1-5	CASPRERNQPQHF	TGCGCCAGCCCGCGGGAGCGCAATCAGCCCCAGCATTTT
TRBD1	TRBV19	TRBJ1-1	CASSYRDSAMNTEAFF	TGTGCCAGTAGCTACCGGGACAGCGCAATGAACACTGAAGCTTTCTTT
TRBD1	TRBV30	TRBJ1-4	CAWSVTGGEKLFF	TGTGCCTGGAGTGTCACAGGGGGCGAAAAACTGTTTTTT
TRBD2	TRBV9	TRBJ2-1	CASTPGGAGIHEQFF	TGTGCCAGCACCCCTGGAGGAGCGGGGATACATGAGCAGTTCTTC
NA	TRBV30	TRBJ2-7	CAWSVGIINEQYF	TGTGCCTGGAGTGTCGGGATTATTAACGAGCAGTACTTC
TRBD2	TRBV18	TRBJ2-3	CASSPPERGQVDTQYF	TGTGCCAGCTCACCACCGGAGCGGGGGCAGGTAGATACGCAGTATTTT